Presented here are 2 T cell receptor beta chains from one specimen sequenced in a study of early T cells in non-severe SARS-CoV-2 infection. Each CDR3 protein is one row after TCRdb ran MiXCR on the 5' RACE reads. In the table there are around 63,000 distinct CDR3 sequences, approximately 11% of which are singletons. This specimen was whole blood, taken at baseline. These receptors were taken from an adult who was a healthcare worker with PCR-confirmed SARS-CoV-2 infection or an uninfected control (not recorded which).

This clonotype has ten or more counts. The chain employs TRBV30 and TRBJ2-3; D perhaps matches TRBD2 (6 bases). The CDR3 runs 15 residues. The germline CDR1 and CDR2 sequences are GTSNPN and SVGIG (reference sequence). The V end was cut by 4 bases, the J end by 4 bases, with 18 bases between. CDR3 nucleotides: TGTGCCTGGACCCGAGGAGGGAAGGGGTCAGATACGCAGTATTTT. Translation: CAWTRGGKGSDTQYF.

This clonotype showed up many times. This sequence joins TRBV12-3 or TRBV12-4 and TRBJ2-7, with D perhaps being TRBD1 or TRBD2 (5 bases each). This CDR3 has 14 residues. V lost 3 bases to trimming and J lost 2 bases, with 11 bases between them. The CDR3 sequence is CASSLSGTTYEQYF. The DNA for the CDR3 is TGTGCCAGCAGTTTGTCAGGGACCACCTACGAGCAGTACTTC.